This is a list of T cell receptor beta chains from one sample in a study of regulatory T cells in long-lasting Graves disease. From the multiplex PCR reads, TCRdb called clonotypes with MiXCR, one entry per CDR3 protein. The repertoire holds approximately 540,000 distinct CDR3 sequences, with 12% as singletons. This sample was shared with a second study, whose subject was T cells in Graves' hyperthyroidism and ophthalmopathy.

The sample consisted of peripheral blood mononuclear cells (PBMCs), taken at new diagnosis, from a patient treated with antithyroid drugs. Every receptor here comes from a woman in her 30s with Graves disease. Each CDR3 is given with its conserved first and last residue. The order of the fields is J gene, D gene, V gene, clone size, CDR3 protein, CDR3 DNA. D genes are given only for firm matches. A row's size may be missing; if present it is once, few, many or a size class.

j_call: TRBJ1-6
d_call: TRBD1
v_call: TRBV11-2
clone_size: many
cdr3_aa: CASSAPGQGVGPLHF
cdr3_nt: TGTGCCAGCAGCGCGCCGGGACAGGGGGTCGGGCCCCTCCACTTT

j_call: TRBJ2-2
d_call: .
v_call: TRBV9
clone_size: many
cdr3_aa: CASSVGDIRSGELFF
cdr3_nt: TGTGCCAGCAGCGTAGGAGACATTAGATCCGGGGAGCTGTTTTTT

j_call: TRBJ2-2
d_call: .
v_call: TRBV30
clone_size: few
cdr3_aa: CAWSVIGELFF
cdr3_nt: TGTGCCTGGAGTGTTATCGGGGAGCTGTTTTTT

j_call: TRBJ2-1
d_call: TRBD2
v_call: TRBV11-2
clone_size: many
cdr3_aa: CASSFRLAGLYNEQFF
cdr3_nt: TGTGCCAGCAGCTTCCGTCTAGCGGGTCTCTACAATGAGCAGTTCTTC

j_call: TRBJ1-2
d_call: .
v_call: TRBV20-1
clone_size: few
cdr3_aa: CSARDFLGDGVVGYTF
cdr3_nt: TGCAGTGCTAGAGATTTTTTAGGGGACGGGGTTGTTGGCTACACCTTC

j_call: TRBJ1-5
d_call: .
v_call: TRBV28
clone_size: few
cdr3_aa: CASSEVVWQPQHF
cdr3_nt: TGTGCCAGCAGCGAGGTAGTGTGGCAGCCCCAGCATTTT

j_call: TRBJ1-1
d_call: TRBD1
v_call: TRBV20-1
clone_size: many
cdr3_aa: CSARGRQGDEAFF
cdr3_nt: TGCAGTGCTAGAGGTCGACAGGGGGATGAAGCTTTCTTT

j_call: TRBJ2-2
d_call: .
v_call: TRBV6-1
clone_size: many
cdr3_aa: CASSEADVSPGSGELFF
cdr3_nt: TGTGCCAGCAGTGAAGCTGATGTTTCCCCTGGTTCCGGGGAGCTGTTTTTT

j_call: TRBJ2-5
d_call: TRBD2
v_call: TRBV7-7
clone_size: many
cdr3_aa: CASSAGTSSETQYF
cdr3_nt: TGTGCTAGCAGCGCTGGGACTAGCTCGGAGACCCAGTACTTC

j_call: TRBJ2-3
d_call: TRBD2
v_call: TRBV6-9
clone_size: .
cdr3_aa: CASSYLAASTDTQYF
cdr3_nt: TGTGCCAGCAGTTATCTAGCGGCTAGCACAGATACGCAGTATTTT

j_call: TRBJ2-2
d_call: .
v_call: TRBV19
clone_size: few
cdr3_aa: CASTPLTFAGELFF
cdr3_nt: TGTGCCAGTACCCCTCTAACATTCGCCGGGGAGCTGTTTTTT

j_call: TRBJ2-3
d_call: .
v_call: TRBV15
clone_size: many
cdr3_aa: CATSSGTSTDTQYF
cdr3_nt: TGTGCCACGAGTAGCGGAACTAGCACAGATACGCAGTATTTT

j_call: TRBJ2-1
d_call: TRBD2
v_call: TRBV6-2/TRBV6-3
clone_size: many
cdr3_aa: CASSYPGTRSYNEQFF
cdr3_nt: TGTGCCAGCAGTTATCCCGGGACTAGATCCTACAATGAGCAGTTCTTC

j_call: TRBJ2-2
d_call: TRBD1
v_call: TRBV28
clone_size: many
cdr3_aa: CASSPPRPTGVTGELFF
cdr3_nt: TGTGCCAGCAGCCCCCCTCGTCCGACAGGGGTGACCGGGGAGCTGTTTTTT

j_call: TRBJ2-1
d_call: TRBD2
v_call: TRBV30
clone_size: many
cdr3_aa: CAWSVKGLAPKGTEQFF
cdr3_nt: TGTGCCTGGAGTGTTAAGGGACTAGCGCCCAAGGGTACTGAGCAGTTCTTC

j_call: TRBJ2-3
d_call: .
v_call: TRBV27
clone_size: many
cdr3_aa: CASSPRGGYTDTQYF
cdr3_nt: TGTGCCAGCAGCCCCCGAGGGGGTTACACAGATACGCAGTATTTT

j_call: TRBJ1-5
d_call: .
v_call: TRBV2
clone_size: many
cdr3_aa: CASSSWTGSNQPQHF
cdr3_nt: TGTGCCAGCAGCAGCTGGACGGGAAGCAATCAGCCCCAGCATTTT

j_call: TRBJ2-3
d_call: .
v_call: TRBV11-2
clone_size: many
cdr3_aa: CASSLWSSADTQYF
cdr3_nt: TGTGCCAGCAGCTTATGGTCTAGCGCAGATACGCAGTATTTT

j_call: TRBJ2-1
d_call: .
v_call: TRBV5-1
clone_size: few
cdr3_aa: CASSSGTPTLYEQFF
cdr3_nt: TGCGCCAGCAGCTCCGGGACACCCACTTTATATGAGCAGTTCTTC

j_call: TRBJ2-7
d_call: .
v_call: TRBV5-1
clone_size: .
cdr3_aa: CASSLRPDGTLYEQYF
cdr3_nt: TGCGCCAGCAGCTTGAGGCCGGACGGGACACTCTACGAGCAGTACTTC

j_call: TRBJ2-3
d_call: .
v_call: TRBV9
clone_size: .
cdr3_aa: CASSVGFADTQYF
cdr3_nt: TGTGCCAGCAGCGTAGGCTTCGCAGATACGCAGTATTTT

j_call: TRBJ2-6
d_call: TRBD1
v_call: TRBV11-2
clone_size: .
cdr3_aa: CASSRTGTGGGIAGANVLTF
cdr3_nt: TGTGCCAGCAGCCGAACCGGGACAGGGGGCGGAATAGCTGGGGCCAACGTCCTGACTTTC

j_call: TRBJ1-1
d_call: .
v_call: TRBV2
clone_size: many
cdr3_aa: CASSGEPWDTEAFF
cdr3_nt: TGTGCCAGCAGTGGGGAACCTTGGGACACTGAAGCTTTCTTT

j_call: TRBJ2-6
d_call: .
v_call: TRBV2
clone_size: many
cdr3_aa: CASGRTSSSGANVLTF
cdr3_nt: TGTGCCAGCGGCAGGACGAGCTCCTCTGGGGCCAACGTCCTGACTTTC

j_call: TRBJ2-2
d_call: .
v_call: TRBV29-1
clone_size: many
cdr3_aa: CSVAPRLNTGELFF
cdr3_nt: TGCAGCGTGGCCCCTCGCTTGAACACCGGGGAGCTGTTTTTT

j_call: TRBJ2-5
d_call: TRBD2
v_call: TRBV20-1
clone_size: many
cdr3_aa: CSARKREGRETQYF
cdr3_nt: TGCAGTGCTAGAAAGCGGGAGGGCCGTGAGACCCAGTACTTC

j_call: TRBJ2-2
d_call: TRBD2
v_call: TRBV11-3
clone_size: many
cdr3_aa: CASSLRLAGDTGELFF
cdr3_nt: TGTGCCAGCAGCCTAAGACTAGCGGGGGACACCGGGGAGCTGTTTTTT

j_call: TRBJ2-7
d_call: .
v_call: TRBV27
clone_size: many
cdr3_aa: CASSGGDEQYF
cdr3_nt: TGTGCCAGCAGTGGGGGCGACGAGCAGTACTTC

j_call: TRBJ2-3
d_call: .
v_call: TRBV2
clone_size: many
cdr3_aa: CASPRYTDTQYF
cdr3_nt: TGTGCCAGCCCCAGGTACACAGATACGCAGTATTTT